The clone carrying this T cell receptor beta chain occurred a few times. What it binds is unknown. The sample originates from a study of T-cell reconstitution after alpha-beta-depleted transplantation in children. Study observations and caveats: Newly made T cells mostly supplied T-cell counts and diversity one year after transplant. Surviving thymic progenitors and recipient T cells were the source of high TCRbeta diversity at day 60 in some patients. At around two months after transplant, the alpha-beta T cells were reportedly derived from several hundred expanded clones that came from non-depleted graft cells.

A library of TCRbeta sequences, prepared with unique molecular identifiers, was generated. TCRdb reprocessed the PCR reads with MiXCR, giving one entry per CDR3 protein. Of fewer than 750,000 distinct CDR3 sequences detected, around 23% appear once; the ten largest clones hold roughly 14%. Sequenced here: PBMCs, mostly from graft donor cells, sampled 360 days after TCRalphabeta/CD19-depleted stem cell transplant. This receptor was identified in a boy in the first two years of life who had a stem cell transplant for acute myeloid leukemia, so the T cells may come from the graft donor.

CDR3 DNA: TGTGCCAGCAGTCACCTGGGGGACAGCTACAATGAGCAGTTCTTC. It yields the protein CASSHLGDSYNEQFF. The chain uses TRBV6-4 and TRBJ2-1, with TRBD1 identical over 7 bases. The CDR3 has 15 amino acids. CDR1 is MRHNA and CDR2 is SNTAGT in the germline V gene. V shed 5 bases, J shed 3 bases, and the junction held 7 bases outside the gene matches.